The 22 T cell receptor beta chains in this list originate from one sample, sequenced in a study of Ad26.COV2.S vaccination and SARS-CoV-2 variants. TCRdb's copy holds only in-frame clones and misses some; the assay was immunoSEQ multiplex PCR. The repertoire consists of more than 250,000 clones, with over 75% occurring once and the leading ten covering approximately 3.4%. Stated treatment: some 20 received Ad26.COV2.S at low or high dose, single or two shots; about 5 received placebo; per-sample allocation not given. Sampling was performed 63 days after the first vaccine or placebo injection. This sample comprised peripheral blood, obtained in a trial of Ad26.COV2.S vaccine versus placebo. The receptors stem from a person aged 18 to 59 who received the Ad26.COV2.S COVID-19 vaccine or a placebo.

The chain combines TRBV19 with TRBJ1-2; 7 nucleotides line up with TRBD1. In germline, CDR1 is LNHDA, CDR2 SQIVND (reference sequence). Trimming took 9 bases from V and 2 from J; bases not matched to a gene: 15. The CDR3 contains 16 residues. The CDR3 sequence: CASTGTAGGRNYGYTF. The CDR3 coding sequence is TGTGCCAGCACCGGGACAGCAGGAGGTCGAAACTATGGCTACACCTTC.

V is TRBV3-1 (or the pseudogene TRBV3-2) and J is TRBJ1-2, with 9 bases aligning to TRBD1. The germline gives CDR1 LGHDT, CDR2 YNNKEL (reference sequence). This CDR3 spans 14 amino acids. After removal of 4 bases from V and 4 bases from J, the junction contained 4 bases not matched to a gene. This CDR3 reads CASSPGTGFYGYTF. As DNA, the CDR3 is TGTGCCAGCAGCCCAGGGACAGGGTTCTATGGCTACACCTTC.

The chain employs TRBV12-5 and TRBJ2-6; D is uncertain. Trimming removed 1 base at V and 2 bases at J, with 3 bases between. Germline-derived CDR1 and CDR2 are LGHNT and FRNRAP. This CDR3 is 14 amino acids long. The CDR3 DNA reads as TGTGCTAGTGGTTTGGATGCTGGGGCCAACGTCCTGACTTTC. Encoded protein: CASGLDAGANVLTF.

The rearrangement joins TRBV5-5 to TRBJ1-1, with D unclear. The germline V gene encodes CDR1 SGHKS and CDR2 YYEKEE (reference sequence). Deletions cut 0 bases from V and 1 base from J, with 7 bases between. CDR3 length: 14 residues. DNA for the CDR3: TGTGCCAGCAGCTTGGTGCGGGGGAACACTGAAGCTTTCTTT. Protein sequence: CASSLVRGNTEAFF.

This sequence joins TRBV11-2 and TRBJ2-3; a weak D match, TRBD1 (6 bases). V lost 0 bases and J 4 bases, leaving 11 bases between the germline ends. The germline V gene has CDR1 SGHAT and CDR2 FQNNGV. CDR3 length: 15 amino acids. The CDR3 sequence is CASSLDKGEADTQYF. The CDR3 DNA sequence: TGTGCCAGCAGCTTAGATAAGGGGGAAGCAGATACGCAGTATTTT.

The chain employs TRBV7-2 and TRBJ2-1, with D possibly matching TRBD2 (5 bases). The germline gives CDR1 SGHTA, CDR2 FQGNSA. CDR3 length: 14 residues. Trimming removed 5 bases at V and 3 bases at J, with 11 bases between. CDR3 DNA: TGTGCCAGCAGCCCTATTGAGGGCTACAATGAGCAGTTCTTC. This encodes CASSPIEGYNEQFF.

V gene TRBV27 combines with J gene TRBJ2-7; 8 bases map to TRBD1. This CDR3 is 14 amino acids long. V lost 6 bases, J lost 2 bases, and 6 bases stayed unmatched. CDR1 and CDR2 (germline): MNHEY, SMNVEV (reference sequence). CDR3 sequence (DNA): TGTGCCAGCAGATACTACAGGGGGGCCTACGAGCAGTACTTC. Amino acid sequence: CASRYYRGAYEQYF.

CDR3 protein: CASGHRQETQYF. The CDR3 coding sequence is TGTGCCTCCGGACACCGCCAAGAGACCCAGTACTTC. The V and J genes are TRBV30 and TRBJ2-5; maybe TRBD1 (5 bases). The CDR3 is 12 residues long. Trimming cost V 7 bases and J 1 base, with 10 bases left between them. The germline gives CDR1 GTSNPN, CDR2 SVGIG (reference sequence).

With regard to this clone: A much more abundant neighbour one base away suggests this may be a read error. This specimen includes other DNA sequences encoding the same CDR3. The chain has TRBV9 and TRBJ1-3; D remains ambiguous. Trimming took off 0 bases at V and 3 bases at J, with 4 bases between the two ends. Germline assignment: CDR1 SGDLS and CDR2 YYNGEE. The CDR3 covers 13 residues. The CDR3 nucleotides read TGTGCCAGCAGCGTAGGCGATGGAAACACCATATATTTT. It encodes CASSVGDGNTIYF.

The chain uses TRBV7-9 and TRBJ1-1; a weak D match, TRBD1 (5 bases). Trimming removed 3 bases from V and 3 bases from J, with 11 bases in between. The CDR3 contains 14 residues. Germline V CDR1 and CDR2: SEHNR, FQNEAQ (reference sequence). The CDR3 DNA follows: TGTGCCAGCAGCTTGTTTGGGGGAGACACTGAAGCTTTCTTT. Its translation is CASSLFGGDTEAFF.

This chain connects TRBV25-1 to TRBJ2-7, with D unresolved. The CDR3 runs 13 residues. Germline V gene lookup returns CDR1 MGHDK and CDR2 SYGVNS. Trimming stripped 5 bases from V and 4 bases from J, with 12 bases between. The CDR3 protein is CASSWRSPYEQYF. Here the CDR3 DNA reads TGTGCCAGCAGTTGGCGGAGTCCGTACGAGCAGTACTTC.

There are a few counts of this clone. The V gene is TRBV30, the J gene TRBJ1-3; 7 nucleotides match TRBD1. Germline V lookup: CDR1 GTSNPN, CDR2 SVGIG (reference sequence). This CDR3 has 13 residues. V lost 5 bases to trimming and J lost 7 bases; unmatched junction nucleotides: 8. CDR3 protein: CAWARQGVNTIYF. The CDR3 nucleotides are TGTGCCTGGGCCAGGCAGGGGGTTAACACCATATATTTT.

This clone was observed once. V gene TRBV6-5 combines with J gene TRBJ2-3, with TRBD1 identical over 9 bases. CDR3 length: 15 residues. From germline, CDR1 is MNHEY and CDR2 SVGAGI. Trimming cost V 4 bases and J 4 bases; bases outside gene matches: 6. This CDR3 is CASSFQTGGSDTQYF. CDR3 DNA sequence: TGTGCCAGCAGTTTCCAGACAGGGGGGTCAGATACGCAGTATTTT.

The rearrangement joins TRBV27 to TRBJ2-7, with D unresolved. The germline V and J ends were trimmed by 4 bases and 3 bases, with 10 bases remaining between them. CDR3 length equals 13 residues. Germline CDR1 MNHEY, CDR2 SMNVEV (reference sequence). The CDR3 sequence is CASSWQADYEQYF. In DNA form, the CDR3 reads TGTGCCAGCAGTTGGCAGGCGGACTACGAGCAGTACTTC.

DNA for the CDR3: TGTGCCAGCAGCCTGGTCCGGTCCAGTGAAAAACTGTTTTTT. It specifies CASSLVRSSEKLFF. The chain is built from TRBV7-8 and TRBJ1-4; no clear D. Per germline, CDR1 SGHVS and CDR2 FQNEAQ. V was clipped by 5 bases and J by 7 bases, with 14 bases between them. There are 14 residues in the CDR3.

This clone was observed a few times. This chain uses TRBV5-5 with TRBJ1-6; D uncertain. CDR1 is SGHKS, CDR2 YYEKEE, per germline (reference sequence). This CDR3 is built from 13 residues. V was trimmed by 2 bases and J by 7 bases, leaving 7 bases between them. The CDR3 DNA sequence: TGTGCCAGCAGCTTTCGAGACAATTCACCCCTCCACTTT. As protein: CASSFRDNSPLHF.

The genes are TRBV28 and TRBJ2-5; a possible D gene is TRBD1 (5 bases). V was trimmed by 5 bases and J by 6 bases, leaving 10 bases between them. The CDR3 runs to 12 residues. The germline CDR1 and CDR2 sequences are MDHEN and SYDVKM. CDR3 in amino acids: CASSADMKTQYF. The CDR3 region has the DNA TGTGCCAGCAGTGCGGACATGAAGACCCAGTACTTC.

CDR3 loop: CASSLLEADTQYF. The CDR3 coding sequence is TGTGCCAGCAGCTTGTTAGAGGCAGATACGCAGTATTTT. The chain recombines TRBV5-5 with TRBJ2-3; D uncertain. Deletions cut 1 base from V and 4 bases from J, with 7 bases between. This CDR3 comprises 13 residues. The germline gives CDR1 SGHKS, CDR2 YYEKEE (reference sequence).

CDR3 in DNA: TGCGCCAGCAGCCCTGGACAGGGGGTTGATTCACCCCTCCACTTT. This translates into CASSPGQGVDSPLHF. The rearrangement joins TRBV4-1 to TRBJ1-6; 10 positions agree with TRBD1. CDR1 is MGHRA and CDR2 is YSYEKL in the germline V gene. J was trimmed by 8 bases and V by 4 bases; bases with no gene match: 5. This CDR3 is built from 15 residues.

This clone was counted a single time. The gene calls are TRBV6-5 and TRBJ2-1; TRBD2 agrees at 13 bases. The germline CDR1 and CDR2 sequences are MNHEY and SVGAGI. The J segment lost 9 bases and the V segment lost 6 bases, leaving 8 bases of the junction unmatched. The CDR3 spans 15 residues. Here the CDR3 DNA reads TGTGCCAGCAGCGCGGGACTAGCGGGGTTAAGTGAGCAGTTCTTC. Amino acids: CASSAGLAGLSEQFF.

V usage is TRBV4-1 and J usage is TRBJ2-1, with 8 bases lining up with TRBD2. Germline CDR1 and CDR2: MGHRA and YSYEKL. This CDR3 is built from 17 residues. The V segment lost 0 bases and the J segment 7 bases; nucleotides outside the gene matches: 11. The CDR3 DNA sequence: TGCGCCAGCAGCCAAGATCTTTATAGCGGGGATAGGAATGAGCAGTTCTTC. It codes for CASSQDLYSGDRNEQFF.

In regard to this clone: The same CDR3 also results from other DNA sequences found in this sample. The CDR3 coding sequence is TGTGCCAGCTCACCGGGACAGGGTTCCTACAATGAGCAGTTCTTC. Its translation is CASSPGQGSYNEQFF. The genes are TRBV18 and TRBJ2-1; TRBD1 aligns across 9 bases. CDR1 is KGHSH and CDR2 is LQKENI in the germline V gene. Trimming removed 3 bases from V and 1 base from J; junction bases left unmatched: 1. This CDR3 contains 15 residues.